This T cell receptor beta chain comes out of a study of neurological immune-mediated disorders. Study-wide findings and caveats: No sharing of CDR3 amino acid sequences was observed among expanded clones across subjects, suggesting private repertoires in all groups. Patients with HTLV-1-associated myelopathy had the highest level of TCR clonal expansion, whereas patients with multiple sclerosis had the lowest level, falling beneath the level found in healthy controls.

The germline V and J ends were trimmed by 0 bases and 4 bases, with 10 bases remaining between them. Germline CDR1 and CDR2: SGDLS and YYNGEE. The CDR3 length is 15 residues. A 10-nucleotide random UMI tagged transcripts in template-switch 5'RACE cDNA synthesis. TCRdb independently ran MiXCR on the 5' RACE reads; one entry per CDR3 protein. The sample gives about 70,000 distinct CDR3 sequences, 2.5% to 3.5% of which show up once; less than 5.5% is in the top ten. At least ten counts were recorded for this clonotype. As yet, its antigen is unknown. The unsorted libraries were generated from a total of 2 million PBMCs, which had been stored in RNAlater at -80 C.

This receptor was obtained from a woman aged 50 to 65 with multiple sclerosis. The sequenced sample consisted of PBMCs. The chain is built from TRBV9 and TRBJ2-2; D perhaps matches TRBD1 (6 bases). The CDR3 loop is CASSVAQGSTGELFF. CDR3 sequence (DNA): TGTGCCAGCAGCGTAGCTCAGGGGAGCACCGGGGAGCTGTTTTTT.